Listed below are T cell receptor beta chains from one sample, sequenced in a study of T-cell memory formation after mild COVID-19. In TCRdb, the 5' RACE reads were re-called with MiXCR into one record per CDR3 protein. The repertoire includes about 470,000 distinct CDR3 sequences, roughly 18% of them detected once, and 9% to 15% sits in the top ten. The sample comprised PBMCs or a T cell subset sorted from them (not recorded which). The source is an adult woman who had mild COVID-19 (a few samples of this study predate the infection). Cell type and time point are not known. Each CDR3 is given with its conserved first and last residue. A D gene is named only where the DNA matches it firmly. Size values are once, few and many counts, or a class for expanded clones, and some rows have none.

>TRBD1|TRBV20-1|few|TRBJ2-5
TGCAGTTCGGACAGGGGTCGCCAAGAGACCCAGTACTTC
CSSDRGRQETQYF
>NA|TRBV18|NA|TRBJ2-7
TGTGCCAGCTCACCACTGGAGACCTCGGAGCAGTACTTC
CASSPLETSEQYF
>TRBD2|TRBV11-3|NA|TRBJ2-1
TGTGCCAGCAGCCCGTGGACTAGCCCCATGATCTTC
CASSPWTSPMIF
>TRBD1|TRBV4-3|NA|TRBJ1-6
TGCGCCAGCAGCCAGGATCCCACAGGGGATTCACCCCTCCACTTT
CASSQDPTGDSPLHF
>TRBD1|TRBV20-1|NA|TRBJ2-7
TGCAGTGCTACTGACAGGGAGACCTACGAGCAGTACTTC
CSATDRETYEQYF
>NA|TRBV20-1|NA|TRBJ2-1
TGCAGTGCTAGTCGGGGCGTGTTGGATGAGCAGTTCTTC
CSASRGVLDEQFF
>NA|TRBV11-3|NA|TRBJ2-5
TGTGCCAGCACCGGAAGGGGTCAAGAGACCCAGTACTTC
CASTGRGQETQYF
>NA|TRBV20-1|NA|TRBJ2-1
TGCAGTCATCGCGGGATCTCCTACAATGAGCAGTTCTTC
CSHRGISYNEQFF
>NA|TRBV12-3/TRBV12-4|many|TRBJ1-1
TGCGCCAGCAGCAGGAACACTGAAGCTTTCTTT
CASSRNTEAFF
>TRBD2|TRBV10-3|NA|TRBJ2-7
TGTGCCATCAGTGAGGAAGGACGGGGGGACGAGCAGTACTTC
CAISEEGRGDEQYF
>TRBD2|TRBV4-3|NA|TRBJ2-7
TGCGCCAGCAGCCAAGGGACTAGGGGAGGCTACGAGCAGTACTTC
CASSQGTRGGYEQYF
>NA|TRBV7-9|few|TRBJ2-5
TGTGCCAGCAGCTTAGCCCCCGAGTGGGAGACCCAGTACTTC
CASSLAPEWETQYF
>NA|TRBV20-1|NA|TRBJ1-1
TGCAGTGCTGCCAGGGGACCGAACACTGAAGCTTTCTTT
CSAARGPNTEAFF
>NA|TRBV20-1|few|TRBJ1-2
TGCAGTGCTGCGTCCGGGGGGGCACGCTATGGCTACACCTTC
CSAASGGARYGYTF
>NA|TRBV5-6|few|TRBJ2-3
TGTGCCAGCAGCCAGACTAGGGATTACACAGATACGCAGTATTTT
CASSQTRDYTDTQYF
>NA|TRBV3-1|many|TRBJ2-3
TGTGCCAGCAGCCCTCTTTTACTAGTTGGCACAGATACGCAGTATTTT
CASSPLLLVGTDTQYF
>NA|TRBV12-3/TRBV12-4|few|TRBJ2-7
TGTGCCAGCAGGTCTTCCGAAAGGCACCCGCTGGAGCAGTACTTC
CASRSSERHPLEQYF
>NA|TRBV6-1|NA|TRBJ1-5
TGTGTCAGCAAAGACCTTGGACGCCTTGGCAATCAGCCCCAGCATTTT
CVSKDLGRLGNQPQHF
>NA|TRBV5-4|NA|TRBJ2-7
TGTGCCAGCAGCTTGGAGGGAAAGGCCTACGAGCAGTACTTC
CASSLEGKAYEQYF
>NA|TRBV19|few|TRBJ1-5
TGTGCCAGTAGAAGAGGACGGTACAGTCAGCCCCAGCATTTT
CASRRGRYSQPQHF
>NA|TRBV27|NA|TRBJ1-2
TGTGCCAGCAGTCCTCAGGGGATCGGTGGCTACACCTTC
CASSPQGIGGYTF
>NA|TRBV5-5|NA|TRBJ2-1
TGTGCCAGCCGGTCTGAGGGGGGCGGGAATGAGCAGTTCTTC
CASRSEGGGNEQFF
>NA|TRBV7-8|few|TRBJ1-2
TGTGCCAGCAGCTTAGGGGGCAATCAGGGCTACACCTTC
CASSLGGNQGYTF
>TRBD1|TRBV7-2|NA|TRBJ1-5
TGTGCCAGCAGCCATCCGGGACAGGGAAATCAGCCCCAGCATTTT
CASSHPGQGNQPQHF
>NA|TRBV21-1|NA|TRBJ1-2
TGTGCCAGCATCAGGCCTTATGGCTACACCTTC
CASIRPYGYTF
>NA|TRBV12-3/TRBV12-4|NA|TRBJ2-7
TGTGCCAGCAGTAATGGGTACTCCTACGAGCAGTACTTC
CASSNGYSYEQYF
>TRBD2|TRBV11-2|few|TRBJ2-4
TGTGCCAGCAGCCCCGGGGGACTACCTGTAGGGACCAAAAACATTCAGTACTTC
CASSPGGLPVGTKNIQYF
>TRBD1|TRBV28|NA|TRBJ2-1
TGTGCCAGCAGTTTACGAGGGGGCAAGGATGAGCAGTTCTTC
CASSLRGGKDEQFF
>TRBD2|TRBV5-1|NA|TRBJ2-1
TGCGCCAGCAGCTTGGCTAGCGGGGGGGTCAATGAGCAGTTCTTC
CASSLASGGVNEQFF
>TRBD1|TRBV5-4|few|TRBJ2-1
TGTGCCAGCAGCTACGGGACAGGGGGGGATGAGCAGTTCTTC
CASSYGTGGDEQFF
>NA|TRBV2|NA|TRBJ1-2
TGTGCCAGCGGGAACCTCGACAGTTTTGGCTACACCTTC
CASGNLDSFGYTF
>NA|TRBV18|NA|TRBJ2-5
TGTGCCAGCTCACCACCGGGGTATCGAGAGACCCAGTACTTC
CASSPPGYRETQYF
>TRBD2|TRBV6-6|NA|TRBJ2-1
TGTGCCAGCAGTTATTACTTTAGCGGGGAGTCCAATGAGCAGTTCTTC
CASSYYFSGESNEQFF
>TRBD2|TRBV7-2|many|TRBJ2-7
TGTGCCAGCAGCTTAGAGGGCGGGAGCTCCTACGAGCAGTACTTC
CASSLEGGSSYEQYF
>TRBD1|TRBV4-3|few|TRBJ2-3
TGCGCCAGCAGCCAAGGACAGGGACAGGGGGCAGGAGATACGCAGTATTTT
CASSQGQGQGAGDTQYF
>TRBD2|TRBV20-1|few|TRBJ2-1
TGCAGTGCTAGGCCTAGCGGGGGGTACTACAATGAGCAGTTCTTC
CSARPSGGYYNEQFF